Listed here is a single T cell receptor (beta chain). Only a few counts were recorded for this clone. This receptor's antigen is unknown. No base quality values were provided; no much bigger clone lies one nucleotide off. The cohort was made up of 666 healthy bone marrow donors. At the time of sampling, all cohort members were nominally healthy, though unrecorded immune exposures were likely present. The donor tested CMV seronegative, placing the donor among the 350 or so seronegative members of the cohort. A peripheral blood sample was collected from each donor, and TCR beta sequencing was performed on peripheral blood mononuclear cells. Genomic DNA extraction from the blood cell samples was performed with the Qiagen DNeasy Blood Extraction Kit. The library was generated by the immunoSEQ multiplex PCR assay. The multiplex PCR relied on a mix of 60 forward primers for TCR Vbeta segments and 13 reverse primers for TCR Jbeta segments. Amplification of the CDR3 region of rearranged TCR beta genes was performed with a multiplex PCR assay on genomic DNA. The Illumina HiSeq System was used to sequence the amplified TCR beta libraries as 87-base-pair reads. Turning to the authors' computational methods: Across the 500 to 700 repertoires, a later analysis counted tens of millions of unique TCR beta chains, approximately 12 million of which were shared by at least two donors. To remove PCR and sequencing errors, raw reads were error-corrected and collapsed into unique sequences using a nearest-neighbor algorithm that merged closely related sequences. To assign V, D and J gene segments, CDR3 sequences were aligned to IMGT reference sequences. For a sequence to be retained, a match of at least six nucleotides to both a V gene segment and a J gene segment was required. A rearrangement counted as productive if the CDR3 had no stop codons and remained in frame with V and J, and every other rearrangement counted as non-productive. CDR3 was defined according to IMGT convention as the region running from the second conserved V-encoded cysteine to the conserved J-encoded phenylalanine. The earlier analysis of 500 to 600 of the donors excluded sequences that lacked an unambiguous match to a single V gene segment. In an earlier analysis of approximately 590 of the donors, V segments were called functional above 56.7% productive rearrangements and were called segregating when the between-donor standard deviation exceeded 5%. A statistical classification framework was built for diagnosing cytomegalovirus status from the catalog of TCR beta chain sequences. A later analysis assigned V and J genes by comparing TCR nucleotide sequences with IMGT/GENE-DB human TR gene sequences. The TCRdist pipeline was used in a later analysis to assign CDR3 sequences and most-parsimonious VDJ recombination scenarios. In a later analysis, every TCR beta chain was defined by the combination of its CDR3 amino acid sequence and its V-gene family, and reads without a unique V-gene family were dropped. A later analysis removed 592 highly shared, low-generation-probability nucleotide sequences to deal with suspected cross-contamination and a sequencing artifact. A later analysis calculated a clonal expansion index for each public chain from normalized within-repertoire ranks of inferred template counts. In a later analysis, generation probabilities were computed using a VDJ recombination model fitted to out-of-frame rearrangements, and the results were checked against IGoR. Hypergeometric tests were used in a later analysis to score TCR-TCR, TCR-HLA and TCR-CMV co-occurrence, with a repertoire-size bias correction applied to the TCR pairs. In a later analysis, false discovery rates were estimated by permuting HLA or CMV assignments 20 times. A later analysis grouped co-occurring TCRs with DBSCAN, adding TCRdist sequence similarity when clustering within HLA-allele-positive subsets. Repertoires with fewer than 30,000 or more than 120,000 public chains were left out of co-occurrence clustering, as were about 5 repertoires with anomalous nucleotide sharing. TCRdb took this table from immuneACCESS and kept in-frame rearrangements with V and J called. Such tables lack part of the clones; where checked against another copy, unresolved V genes explain under half of the gap, and the rest is unexplained. V, J and clone size derive from that table, while D and trimming were established from the DNA sequence. Recorded for this sample are about 170,000 clones; about three quarters of them occurred a single time. 0.6% to 0.9% of the sample rests with the top ten.

This entry is derived from a study of cytomegalovirus exposure and HLA in healthy donors (dated by TCRdb to between 2016 and 2019). For the study in its entirety: An earlier analysis of several hundred of the donors reported approximately 260 Gb of sequence data and 117 million unique TCR beta sequences obtained from about 170 million T cells. An early release covering more than 500 HLA-typed donors comprised roughly 300 gigabases of sequencing data and approximately 80 million unique TCR sequences. Of the roughly 430 genotyped donors, approximately 83% fell in the genetic ancestry cluster associated with self-reported Caucasian donors. The study aimed to test whether signatures of past pathogen exposure could be identified by cataloging public T cell receptors. Using immunosequencing, the study profiled T cell repertoires from 666 subjects and related those repertoires to cytomegalovirus serostatus. Besides the first cohort of approximately 710 subjects, a separate validation cohort made up of 90 to 150 different subjects was used. The study combined high-throughput TCR immunosequencing, statistical association of individual TCRs with disease status, and machine learning to predict cytomegalovirus infection status. A later analysis re-analyzed previously published TCR beta repertoires from roughly 690 donors and added high-resolution HLA genotyping to study TCR occurrence patterns. The later analysis used no new phenotypic data to find candidate immune exposures, relying instead on TCR beta sequences and their occurrence across donors. To decide whether each TCR beta V gene segment behaved as functional or pseudogenic, an earlier analysis of approximately 620 of the donors relied on high-throughput TCR beta sequencing. Donor age, sex, ethnicity and CMV serostatus were compiled alongside the repertoire data. A later genetic analysis used genome-wide SNP genotypes for about 55% of the 666 donors, treating that subset as a discovery cohort. Every discovery cohort repertoire had been produced on one sequencing platform. Class I and class II HLA loci were covered by the typing at four-digit resolution. The number of donors typed differed by locus, with 629-630 for A, B, C, DRB1 and DQB1, roughly 520 for DQA1, 600 to 610 for DPA1, and approximately 470 for DPB1. About five DR-DQ haplotypes were handled as single units for association and clustering, since linkage in the cohort was strong. Across approximately 420 genotyped donors of the cohort, an average of about 240,000 unique TCR beta nucleotide sequences per donor were sequenced, and roughly 17% of those sequences were non-productive.

Broad study findings and their caveats: A further reported finding was that TCR beta sequences accurately predicted the HLA-A and HLA-B alleles for most subjects in the first cohort. In both the original and validation cohorts, the classifier was reported to diagnose cytomegalovirus status with high specificity and sensitivity. The only immune exposure information available for the cohort was CMV serostatus. In a later analysis, most CMV-associated TCR beta chains were found to appear HLA-restricted, with HLA associations seemingly driven largely by CMV exposure. A later analysis found that HLA-associated TCR beta chains were more clonally expanded and had lower generation probabilities than equally common non-associated chains. Presence/absence analyses assumed roughly uniform sequencing depth across donors, an assumption that may not hold. The study gave a list of 150 to 200 TCR beta chains associated with cytomegalovirus. Because counts were too low, seventeen rarely observed V segments, including chromosome 9 orphons, were left out of the earlier analysis of roughly 600 of the donors. Because HLA typing was missing for some donors at each locus, association tests included only the typed subset. While some public TCRs were present in many individuals, most TCR sequences turned up only very rarely across donors. The cohort was sequenced for TCR beta chains only, and without alpha or paired-chain data the features that could be detected were limited. In vitro tests confirmed that a few of the cytomegalovirus-associated TCR beta chains recognize cytomegalovirus antigens. When HLA alleles, especially DR and DQ, strongly co-occurred, TCR associations were difficult to assign to individual alleles. According to the authors, the approach could potentially be generalized to other disease states and immunological phenotypes. Linkage disequilibrium might explain the correlated functional status among segregating V segments, but an unknown experimental factor could not be ruled out. A cluster of highly shared sequence variants was judged likely to be a technical artifact of the sequencing pipeline. An earlier analysis of some 560 of the donors showed that most TCR beta V segments appeared in productive rearrangements either about 87% or about 30% of the time, which broadly matched IMGT annotations. Some IMGT-functional V segments, including TRBV6-2 and TRBV6-3, could not be distinguished by the 87-base-pair reads and were therefore excluded. A later analysis associated around 16,000 TCR beta sequences with specific HLA alleles at a false discovery rate of 0.05. V-gene and J-gene trimming of TCR beta chains was associated with a missense DCLRE1C variant in a later genetic analysis, and the association was replicated in an independent cohort. In a later analysis, the rate of TCR association differed among HLA loci, with DRB1 alleles having the most associated TCRs and HLA-C alleles having the fewest. According to a later genetic analysis, donors in an Asian-associated ancestry cluster had fewer N-insertions in productive TCRs than the roughly 700-donor mean. A later analysis reported that several top co-occurrence clusters appeared linked to parvovirus B19, influenza, CMV and Epstein-Barr virus.

V drops 1 base and J drops 2 bases, leaving 11 bases in between. As encoded in the germline V gene, CDR1 is SGDLS while CDR2 is YYNGEE. The CDR3 runs 15 residues from the cysteine to the phenylalanine. This entry keeps only the CDR3 DNA: 45 bases, framed from base 1. This receptor was identified in a female donor in good health and CMV-seronegative. Here the chain combines TRBV9 and TRBJ2-3; TRBD2 is possibly the D segment (5 matching bases). Sample: PBMCs. The base sequence is TGTGCCAGCAGCGTATCAGCGGCGCACACAGATACGCAGTATTTT. This translates into CASSVSAAHTDTQYF.